The present T cell receptor beta chain was sequenced within a study of regulatory T cells in long-lasting Graves disease. Study details: New Graves' disease cases had less than 3 months of antithyroid drugs. Overall study findings and caveats: When disease was persistent, TRBV28, TRBJ1-2 and TRBJ2-5 were the favored segments. Thyroid tissue was not studied; only peripheral blood was.

This clonotype was counted ten times or more. Its antigen is undetermined. One end of the junction varies from germline; a read error may be responsible. In building TCR beta libraries, iRepertoire HTBI primers were used together with Arm-PCR of CDR3 regions. A single record per CDR3 protein comes from TCRdb applying MiXCR to the multiplex PCR reads. The data hold about 240,000 distinct CDR3 sequences, with just over 20% observed a single time. The time point here: newly diagnosed GD, antithyroid drugs for less than 3 months. Construction of the TCR library relied on RNA isolated from PBMCs. The length of the CDR3 is 13 residues. Germline-derived CDR1 and CDR2 are SNHLY and FYNNEI.

The J gene is TRBJ2-3, the V gene TRBV2, with D hard to call. The specimen was peripheral blood mononuclear cells (PBMCs), collected at new diagnosis, from a patient treated with antithyroid drugs. This receptor was taken from a female donor with Graves disease. CDR3 sequence reads: CASSEAGADTQYF. The CDR3 DNA reads TGCGCCAGCAGTGAGGCAGGAGCAGATACGCAGTATTTT.